A single sample is the source of the 15 T cell receptor beta chains below, sequenced in a study of cytomegalovirus exposure and HLA in healthy donors. The primer mix had 60 Vbeta and 13 Jbeta primers. Measured with immunoSEQ multiplex PCR; TCRdb has only the in-frame clones, and not every one. The sample comprises 150,000 to 200,000 clones, approximately 84% of which are singletons, and 7% rests with the top ten. The sequenced sample consisted of PBMCs. Receptors originate from a woman aged 40 to 55 in good health and CMV-seropositive.

The J gene is TRBJ2-7, the V gene TRBV30; D may be TRBD1 (5 bases). CDR3 length: 12 amino acids. CDR1 is GTSNPN and CDR2 is SVGIG in the germline V gene (reference sequence). V was cut by 2 bases and J by 5 bases, with 10 bases left in between. The CDR3 region is CAWSHLRDEQYF. In nucleotides, the CDR3 is TGTGCCTGGAGTCACCTCAGGGACGAGCAGTACTTC.

The chain is built from TRBV7-6 and TRBJ1-1, with D possibly TRBD1 on 6 matching bases. V lost 2 bases, J lost 1 base, and 8 bases lay in between. Germline CDR1 SGHVS, CDR2 FNYEAQ. The CDR3 sequence is 14 residues long. The CDR3 bases are TGTGCCAGCAGCTTAAAGGGGGAGAACACTGAAGCTTTCTTT. Amino acid sequence: CASSLKGENTEAFF.

This clone has just a few counts. The J gene is TRBJ2-7, the V gene TRBV6-1, with unresolved D. Looked up from germline, CDR1 is MNHNS and CDR2 is SASEGT. V was pared by 2 bases and J by 12 bases, with 11 bases between. CDR3 length: 11 residues. Here the CDR3 reads CASSERSPSYF. The CDR3 nucleotides are TGTGCCAGCAGTGAAAGGAGCCCATCGTACTTC.

The J gene is TRBJ2-5, the V gene TRBV11-1; D remains ambiguous. The germline V gene has CDR1 SGHAT and CDR2 FQDESV (reference sequence). V dropped 0 bases and J dropped 5 bases, with 13 bases sitting between them. CDR3 length: 15 residues. The CDR3 is CASSLAPATGETQYF. In DNA form, the CDR3 reads TGTGCCAGCAGCTTAGCGCCAGCGACTGGGGAGACCCAGTACTTC.

This rearrangement joins TRBV30 to TRBJ2-7, with D maybe TRBD2 (6 bases). Germline V lookup: CDR1 GTSNPN, CDR2 SVGIG (reference sequence). The ends were cut back, 3 bases at V and 0 bases at J, with 18 bases in the middle. This CDR3 spans 16 amino acids. For the CDR3, the DNA is TGTGCCTGGAGCGGAGGGACCGGACGGAGCTCCTACGAGCAGTACTTC. It translates to CAWSGGTGRSSYEQYF.

The rearrangement joins TRBV7-6 to TRBJ1-1; 8 bases agree with TRBD1. V lost 5 bases, J lost 4 bases, and 6 bases stayed unmatched. The CDR3 is 14 amino acids. Germline values: CDR1 SGHVS, CDR2 FNYEAQ. The CDR3 DNA reads TGTGCCAGCAGCAAGACAGGGGTGAGCACTGAAGCTTTCTTT. Translating gives CASSKTGVSTEAFF.

The chain joins TRBV13 to TRBJ1-6; perhaps TRBD1 as D (6 bases). In germline, CDR1 is PRHDT, CDR2 FYEKMQ (reference sequence). This CDR3 is built from 14 residues. Trimming stripped 2 bases from V and 10 bases from J, with 12 bases between. The CDR3 sequence is CASSLKGVGSPLHF. CDR3 nucleotides: TGTGCCAGCAGCTTAAAGGGGGTAGGATCACCCCTCCACTTT.

Comments on this clone: One junction end disagrees with the germline gene, perhaps due to a read error. The rearrangement links TRBV7-9 to TRBJ1-2; D might be TRBD1 (6 bases). The CDR3 runs to 15 residues. Germline V gene data show CDR1 as SEHNR and CDR2 as FQNEAQ (reference sequence). The CDR3: CSSSLDNQGFHGYTF. The CDR3 nucleotides are TGTTCCAGCAGCTTAGACAATCAGGGGTTTCATGGCTACACCTTC.

This clone appeared a few times. The chain employs TRBV10-3 and TRBJ1-5; 8 positions agree with TRBD1. The CDR3 contains 15 residues. The V gene end was trimmed by 10 bases and the J gene end by 0 bases; junction bases not matched to a gene: 8. CDR1 and CDR2 from the germline V gene are ENHRY and SYGVKD. In DNA, the CDR3 is TGTGCCACGGGACAGGTCTCAGATAGCAATCAGCCCCAGCATTTT. This translates into CATGQVSDSNQPQHF.

V gene TRBV27 combines with J gene TRBJ1-1; 10 bases agree with TRBD1. Germline V gene sequence: CDR1 MNHEY, CDR2 SMNVEV (reference sequence). The CDR3 length is 17 residues. The trim removed 2 bases at V and 0 bases at J, leaving 6 bases unmatched. The CDR3 DNA reads as TGTGCCAGCAGTTTAGGCAGACAGGGGGCCCTGAACACTGAAGCTTTCTTT. This translates into CASSLGRQGALNTEAFF.

The chain combines TRBV7-3 with TRBJ2-3, with 10 bases lining up with TRBD2. CDR3 size: 18 residues. CDR1 is SGHTA, CDR2 FQGTGA, per germline. Trimming at V came to 1 base and at J to 5 bases, leaving 12 bases not matched to a gene. The CDR3 DNA reads as TGTGCCAGCAGCTTAAGGTCTAGCGGGGGTCTGGGCATAGATACGCAGTATTTT. It yields the protein CASSLRSSGGLGIDTQYF.

Here the CDR3 reads CSPGSSGNTIYF. The CDR3 region has the DNA TGCAGCCCGGGATCCTCTGGAAACACCATATATTTT. This chain uses TRBV29-1 with TRBJ1-3; no clear D. CDR1 and CDR2 (germline): SQVTM, ANQGSEA. The length of the CDR3 is 12 residues. The V gene lost 8 bases and the J gene lost 0 bases, with 8 bases spanning the gap.

The chain employs TRBV7-6 and TRBJ2-1; D is perhaps TRBD2 (6 bases). The CDR3 covers 13 residues. V dropped 3 bases and J dropped 8 bases, with 11 bases sitting between them. Germline loops: CDR1 SGHVS, CDR2 FNYEAQ. CDR3 in DNA: TGTGCCAGCAGCTTTCGGCGGGGCGATGAGCAGTTCTTC. This sequence encodes CASSFRRGDEQFF.

The chain has TRBV4-1 and TRBJ2-5; D is possibly TRBD1 (5 bases). With 1 base removed from V and 5 bases from J, the gap between germline ends came to 8 bases. This CDR3 comprises 13 residues. CDR1 MGHRA and CDR2 YSYEKL come from the germline V gene. CDR3 region: CASSQARQETQYF. CDR3 sequence (DNA): TGCGCCAGCAGCCAAGCAAGACAGGAGACCCAGTACTTC.

The gene calls are TRBV29-1 and TRBJ1-1; TRBD1 might be the D (5 bases). The V end was cut by 1 base, the J end by 3 bases, with 15 bases between. This CDR3 has 15 residues. In germline, CDR1 is SQVTM, CDR2 ANQGSEA. CDR3 bases: TGCAGCGTTGAAGGGTGGGGTTCGGGGGACACTGAAGCTTTCTTT. Encoded protein: CSVEGWGSGDTEAFF.